This T cell receptor (beta chain) derives from a study of cytomegalovirus exposure and HLA in healthy donors. Overall study: Both the approximately 130 validation repertoires and the roughly 700 first-cohort repertoires used the same platform, as reported by a later analysis.

Some clones are missing from TCRdb's copy, which holds only in-frame ones; the method was immunoSEQ multiplex PCR. Among 160,000 or so clones listed, about 88% were seen once. The germline V gene encodes CDR1 GTSNPN and CDR2 SVGIG (reference sequence). The CDR3 contains 14 residues. Trimming stripped 7 bases from V and 5 bases from J, with 20 bases between. The gene calls are TRBV30 and TRBJ1-2, with D possibly matching TRBD1 (5 bases). The source of this sequence is a man between 18 and 29 years old in good health and CMV-seronegative. Source material: PBMCs. The CDR3 nucleotides are TGTGCCTCGTCAGTGGTGGAAGGGGTGTATGGCTACACCTTC. It codes for CASSVVEGVYGYTF.